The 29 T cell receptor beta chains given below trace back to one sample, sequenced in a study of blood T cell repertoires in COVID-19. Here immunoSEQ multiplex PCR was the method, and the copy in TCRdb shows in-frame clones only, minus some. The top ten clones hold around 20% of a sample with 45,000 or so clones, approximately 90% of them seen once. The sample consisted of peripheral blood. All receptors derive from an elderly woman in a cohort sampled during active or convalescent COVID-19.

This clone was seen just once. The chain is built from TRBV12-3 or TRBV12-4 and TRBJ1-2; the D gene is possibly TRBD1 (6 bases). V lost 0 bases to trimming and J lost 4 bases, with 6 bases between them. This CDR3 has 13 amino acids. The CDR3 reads CASSLADSYGYTF. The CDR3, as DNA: TGTGCCAGCAGTTTAGCGGACAGCTATGGCTACACCTTC.

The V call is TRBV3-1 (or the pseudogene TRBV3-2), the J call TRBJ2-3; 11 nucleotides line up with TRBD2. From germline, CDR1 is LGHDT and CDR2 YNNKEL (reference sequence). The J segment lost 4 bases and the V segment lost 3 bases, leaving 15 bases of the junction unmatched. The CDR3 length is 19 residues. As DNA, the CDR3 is TGTGCCAGCAGCCACTCACGTGGGACTAGCGGAAGCAAAGCAGATACGCAGTATTTT. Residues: CASSHSRGTSGSKADTQYF.

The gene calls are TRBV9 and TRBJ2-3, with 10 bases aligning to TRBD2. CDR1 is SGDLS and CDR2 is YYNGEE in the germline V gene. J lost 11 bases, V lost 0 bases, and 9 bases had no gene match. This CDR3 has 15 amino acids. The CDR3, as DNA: TGTGCCAGCAGCGTAGCCCCACTCCCTAGCGGGGGGCAGTATTTT. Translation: CASSVAPLPSGGQYF. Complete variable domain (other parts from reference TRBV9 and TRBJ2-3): DSGVTQTPKHLITATGQRVTLRCSPRSGDLSVYWYQQSLDQGLQFLIQYYNGEERAKGNILERFSAQQFPDLHSELNLSSLELGDSALYFCASSVAPLPSGGQYFGPGTRLTVL.

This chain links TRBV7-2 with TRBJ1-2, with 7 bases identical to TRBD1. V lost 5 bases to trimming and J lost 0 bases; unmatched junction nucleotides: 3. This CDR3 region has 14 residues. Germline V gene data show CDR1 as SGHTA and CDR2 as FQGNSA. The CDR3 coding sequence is TGTGCCAGCAGCCCCGGGACAGCTAACTATGGCTACACCTTC. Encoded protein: CASSPGTANYGYTF. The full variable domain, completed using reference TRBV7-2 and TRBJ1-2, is GAGVSQSPSNKVTEKGKDVELRCDPISGHTALYWYRQSLGQGLEFLIYFQGNSAPDKSGLPSDRFSAERTGGSVSTLTIQRTQQEDSAVYLCASSPGTANYGYTFGSGTRLTVV.

The CDR3 DNA sequence: TGCGCCAGCAGCTTGGCTGGTCAGGGATTGAATGAGCAGTTCTTC. It encodes CASSLAGQGLNEQFF. J is TRBJ2-1 and V is TRBV5-1, with D tentatively TRBD1 (5 bases). The CDR3 is 15 residues long. V gave up 0 bases and J gave up 7 bases, with 14 bases separating them. CDR1 is SGHRS and CDR2 is YFSETQ in the germline V gene.

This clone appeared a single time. DNA of the CDR3: TGCGCCAGCAGCTTGCTCCCAGGGGACTACGAGCAGTACTTC. It translates to CASSLLPGDYEQYF. The V call is TRBV5-1, the J call TRBJ2-7; weak D call: TRBD1 (6 bases). Germline CDR1 SGHRS, CDR2 YFSETQ. The CDR3 has 14 residues. The ends were cut back, 1 base at V and 3 bases at J, with 11 bases in the middle.

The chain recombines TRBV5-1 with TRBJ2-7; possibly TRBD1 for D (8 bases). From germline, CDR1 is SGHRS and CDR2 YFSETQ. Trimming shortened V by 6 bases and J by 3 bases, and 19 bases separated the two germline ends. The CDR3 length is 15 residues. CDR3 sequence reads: CASTRTGREGYEQYF. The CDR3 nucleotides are TGCGCCAGCACCCGGACAGGGAGGGAGGGCTACGAGCAGTACTTC.

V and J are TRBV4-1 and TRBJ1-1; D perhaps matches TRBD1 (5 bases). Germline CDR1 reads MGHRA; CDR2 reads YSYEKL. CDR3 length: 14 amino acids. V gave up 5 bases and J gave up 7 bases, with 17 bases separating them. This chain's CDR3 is CASSSGTREVEAFF. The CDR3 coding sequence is TGCGCCAGCAGCTCCGGGACCAGGGAGGTTGAAGCTTTCTTT.

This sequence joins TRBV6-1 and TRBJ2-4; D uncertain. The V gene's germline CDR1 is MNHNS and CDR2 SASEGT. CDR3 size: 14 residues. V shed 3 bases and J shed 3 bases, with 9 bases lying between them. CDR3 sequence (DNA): TGTGCCAGCAGTGACGGCGGCTTCAAAAACATTCAGTACTTC. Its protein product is CASSDGGFKNIQYF.

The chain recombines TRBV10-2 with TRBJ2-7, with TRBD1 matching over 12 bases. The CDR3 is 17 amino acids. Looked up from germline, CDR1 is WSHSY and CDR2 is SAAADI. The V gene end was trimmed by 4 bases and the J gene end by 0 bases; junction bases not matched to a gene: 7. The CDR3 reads CASSGILGQGASYEQYF. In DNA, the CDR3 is TGCGCCAGCAGTGGGATTTTGGGACAGGGGGCCTCCTACGAGCAGTACTTC.

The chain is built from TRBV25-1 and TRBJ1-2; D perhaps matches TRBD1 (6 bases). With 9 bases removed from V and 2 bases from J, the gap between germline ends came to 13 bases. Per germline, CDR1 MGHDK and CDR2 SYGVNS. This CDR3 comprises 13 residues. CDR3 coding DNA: TGTGCCAGTACCAGGGGCTCCAACTATGGCTACACCTTC. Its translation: CASTRGSNYGYTF.

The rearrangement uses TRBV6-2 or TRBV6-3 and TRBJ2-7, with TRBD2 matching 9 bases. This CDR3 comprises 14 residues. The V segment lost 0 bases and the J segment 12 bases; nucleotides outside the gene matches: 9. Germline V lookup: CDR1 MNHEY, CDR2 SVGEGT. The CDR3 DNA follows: TGTGCCAGCAGTTACTCCCCCCCTAGCGGGGCGTGGTACTTC. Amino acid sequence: CASSYSPPSGAWYF.

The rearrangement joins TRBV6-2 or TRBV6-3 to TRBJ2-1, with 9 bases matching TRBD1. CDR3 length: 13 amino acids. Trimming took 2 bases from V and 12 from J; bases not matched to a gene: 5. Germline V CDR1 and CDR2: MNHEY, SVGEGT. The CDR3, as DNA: TGTGCCAGCAGTTACCGGGACAGGGAACGGCAGTTCTTC. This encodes CASSYRDRERQFF.

CDR3 nucleotides: TGTGCCAGCAGTCTTATCCCCACAGATACGCAGTATTTT. Translation gives CASSLIPTDTQYF. The chain couples TRBV27 to TRBJ2-3; no reliable D call. V was clipped by 5 bases and J by 2 bases, with 8 bases between them. Germline lookup yields CDR1 MNHEY and CDR2 SMNVEV (reference sequence). This CDR3 comprises 13 residues.

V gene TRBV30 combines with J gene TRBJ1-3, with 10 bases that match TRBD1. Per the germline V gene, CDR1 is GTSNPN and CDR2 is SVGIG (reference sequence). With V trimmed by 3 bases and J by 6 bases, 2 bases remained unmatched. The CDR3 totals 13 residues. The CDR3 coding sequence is TGTGCCTGGAGGGACAGGGGGGAAAACACCATATATTTT. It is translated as CAWRDRGENTIYF.

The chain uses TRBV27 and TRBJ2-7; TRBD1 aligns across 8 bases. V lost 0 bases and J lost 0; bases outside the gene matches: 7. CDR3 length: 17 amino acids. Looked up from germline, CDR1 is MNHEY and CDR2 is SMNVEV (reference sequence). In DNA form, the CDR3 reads TGTGCCAGCAGTTTATCGCCGGGACAGGCGAGCTCCTACGAGCAGTACTTC. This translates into CASSLSPGQASSYEQYF.

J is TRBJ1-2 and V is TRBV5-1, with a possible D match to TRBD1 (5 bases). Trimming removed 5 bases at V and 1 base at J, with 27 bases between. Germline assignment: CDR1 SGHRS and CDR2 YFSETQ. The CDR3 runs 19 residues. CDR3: CASSLMPGQGGVFNYGYTF. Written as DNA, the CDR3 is TGCGCCAGCAGTTTAATGCCGGGGCAGGGAGGAGTTTTTAACTATGGCTACACCTTC.

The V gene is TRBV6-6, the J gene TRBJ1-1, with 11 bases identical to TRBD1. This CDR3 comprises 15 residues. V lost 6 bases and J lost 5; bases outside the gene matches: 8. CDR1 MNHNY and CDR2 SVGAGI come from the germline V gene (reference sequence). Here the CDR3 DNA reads TGTGCCAGCAGCCCCGGACAGGGGGCATATACTGAAGCTTTCTTT. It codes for CASSPGQGAYTEAFF.

The CDR3 spells CASSSFQETQYF. The CDR3 bases are TGCGCCAGCAGCTCCTTCCAAGAGACCCAGTACTTC. The genes are TRBV5-1 and TRBJ2-5; D gene unclear. The germline V gene encodes CDR1 SGHRS and CDR2 YFSETQ. The V end lost 3 bases, the J end lost 1 base, and 4 bases lay between the germline ends. This CDR3 comprises 12 residues. Full variable domain (remainder filled in from reference TRBV5-1 and TRBJ2-5): KAGVTQTPRYLIKTRGQQVTLSCSPISGHRSVSWYQQTPGQGLQFLFEYFSETQRNKGNFPGRFSGRQFSNSRSEMNVSTLELGDSALYLCASSSFQETQYFGPGTRLLVL.

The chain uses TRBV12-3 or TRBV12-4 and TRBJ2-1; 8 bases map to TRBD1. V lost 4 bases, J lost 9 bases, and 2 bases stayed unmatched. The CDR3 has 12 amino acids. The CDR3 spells CASSSRGREQFF. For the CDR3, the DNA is TGTGCCAGCAGTTCCAGGGGGCGTGAGCAGTTCTTC.

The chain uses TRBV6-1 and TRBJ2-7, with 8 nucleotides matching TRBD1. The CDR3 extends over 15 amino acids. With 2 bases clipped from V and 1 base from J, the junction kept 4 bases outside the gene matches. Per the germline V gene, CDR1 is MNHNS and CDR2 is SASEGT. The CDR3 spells CASSESTGGSYEQYF. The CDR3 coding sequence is TGTGCCAGCAGTGAATCCACAGGGGGTTCCTACGAGCAGTACTTC.

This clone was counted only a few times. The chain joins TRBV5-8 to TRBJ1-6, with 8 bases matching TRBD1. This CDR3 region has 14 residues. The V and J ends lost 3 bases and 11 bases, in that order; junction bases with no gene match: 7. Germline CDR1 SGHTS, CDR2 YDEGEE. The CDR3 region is CASSWGTGGTPLHF. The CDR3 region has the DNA TGTGCCAGCAGCTGGGGGACAGGCGGGACACCCCTCCACTTT. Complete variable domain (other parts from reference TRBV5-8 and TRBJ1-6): EAGVTQSPTHLIKTRGQQATLRCSPISGHTSVYWYQQALGLGLQFLLWYDEGEERNRGNFPPRFSGRQFPNYSSELNVNALELEDSALYLCASSWGTGGTPLHFGNGTRLTVT.

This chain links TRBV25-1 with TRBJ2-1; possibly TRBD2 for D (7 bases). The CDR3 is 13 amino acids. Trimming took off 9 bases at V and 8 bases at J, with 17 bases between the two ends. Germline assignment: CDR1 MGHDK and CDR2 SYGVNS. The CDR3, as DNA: TGTGCCAGTATTAGCGGGTGGGGGCATGAGCAGTTCTTC. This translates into CASISGWGHEQFF.

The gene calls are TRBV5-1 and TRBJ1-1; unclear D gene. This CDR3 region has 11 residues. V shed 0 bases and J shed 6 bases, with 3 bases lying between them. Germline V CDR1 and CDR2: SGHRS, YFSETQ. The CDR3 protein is CASSLGPEAFF. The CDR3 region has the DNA TGCGCCAGCAGCTTGGGGCCTGAAGCTTTCTTT.

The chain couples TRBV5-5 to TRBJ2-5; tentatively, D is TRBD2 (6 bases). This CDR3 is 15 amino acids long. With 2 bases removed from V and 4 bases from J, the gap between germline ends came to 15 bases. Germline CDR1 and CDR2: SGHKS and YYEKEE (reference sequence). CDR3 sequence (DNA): TGTGCCAGCAGCTTCATGACAGCCGGGAGAGAGACCCAGTACTTC. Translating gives CASSFMTAGRETQYF.

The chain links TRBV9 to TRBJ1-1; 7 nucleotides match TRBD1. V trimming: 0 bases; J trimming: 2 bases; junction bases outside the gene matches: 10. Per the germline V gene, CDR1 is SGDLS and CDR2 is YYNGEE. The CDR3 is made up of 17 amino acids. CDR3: CASSVDGGGNLNTEAFF. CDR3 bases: TGTGCCAGCAGCGTAGATGGAGGGGGCAATTTAAACACTGAAGCTTTCTTT. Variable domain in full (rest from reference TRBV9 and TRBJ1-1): DSGVTQTPKHLITATGQRVTLRCSPRSGDLSVYWYQQSLDQGLQFLIQYYNGEERAKGNILERFSAQQFPDLHSELNLSSLELGDSALYFCASSVDGGGNLNTEAFFGQGTRLTVV.

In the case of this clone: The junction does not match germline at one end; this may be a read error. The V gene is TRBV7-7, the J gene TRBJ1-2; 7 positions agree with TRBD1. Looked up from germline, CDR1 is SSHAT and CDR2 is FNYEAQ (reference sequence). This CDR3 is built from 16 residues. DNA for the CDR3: TGTGCTAGCAGCCACGGGACAGAAAAGCGAGACAATGGCTACACCTTC. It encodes CASSHGTEKRDNGYTF.

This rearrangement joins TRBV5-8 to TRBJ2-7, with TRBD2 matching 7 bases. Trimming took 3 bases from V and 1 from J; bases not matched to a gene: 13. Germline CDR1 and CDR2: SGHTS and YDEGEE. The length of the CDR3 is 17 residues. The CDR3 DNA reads TGTGCCAGCAGCTCGCTCGGTCGACTAGCCGGATCCTACGAGCAGTACTTC. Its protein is CASSSLGRLAGSYEQYF.

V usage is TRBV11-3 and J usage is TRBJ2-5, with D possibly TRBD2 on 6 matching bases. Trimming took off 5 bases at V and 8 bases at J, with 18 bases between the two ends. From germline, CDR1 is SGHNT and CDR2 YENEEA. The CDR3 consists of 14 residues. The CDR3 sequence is CASSQGVREATQYF. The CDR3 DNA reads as TGTGCCAGCAGCCAAGGGGTCAGGGAGGCAACCCAGTACTTC.